A selection of T cell receptor beta chains follows, all from one sample in a study of CD8+ T cells in alopecia areata. This table comes from immunoSEQ multiplex PCR, and its TCRdb copy is limited to in-frame clones, with some not included. This sample has around 270,000 clones, with roughly 50% found just once. This sample comprised CD4+ T cells sorted from blood, obtained at week 24, from a patient treated with tofacitinib. The receptors were gathered from a human donor with alopecia areata. CDR3s include the opening cysteine and the closing phenylalanine or tryptophan. A D gene is named only where the DNA matches it firmly. Some rows mark clone size as missing; the rest say once, few, many or name a class of expanded clone.

D: .
size: .
J: TRBJ1-2
V: TRBV12-5
CDR3: CASGLVLEQRLLNYGYTF
DNA: TGTGCTAGTGGTTTGGTACTAGAACAGCGATTACTTAACTATGGCTACACCTTC

D: .
size: .
J: TRBJ1-4
V: TRBV7-2
CDR3: CASSFNLDEKLFF
DNA: TGTGCCAGCAGCTTCAACCTCGATGAAAAACTGTTTTTT

D: TRBD2
size: once
J: TRBJ2-7
V: TRBV4-3
CDR3: CASSQDSPSGYSYEQYF
DNA: TGCGCCAGCAGCCAAGATAGTCCTAGCGGTTACTCCTACGAGCAGTACTTC

D: .
size: .
J: TRBJ2-7
V: TRBV5-4
CDR3: CASSSRRGNSYEQYF
DNA: TGTGCCAGCAGCAGCCGGCGGGGCAATTCCTACGAGCAGTACTTC

D: .
size: .
J: TRBJ2-3
V: TRBV25-1
CDR3: CASSELAVTDTQYF
DNA: TGTGCCAGCAGTGAATTAGCAGTTACAGATACGCAGTATTTT

D: .
size: .
J: TRBJ1-2
V: TRBV29-1
CDR3: CSAPAWGTPNGYTF
DNA: TGCAGCGCTCCAGCCTGGGGGACCCCGAATGGCTACACCTTC

D: .
size: .
J: TRBJ2-3
V: TRBV2
CDR3: CASGGGTQYF
DNA: TGTGCCAGCGGGGGCGGGACGCAGTATTTT

D: TRBD1
size: .
J: TRBJ1-5
V: TRBV29-1
CDR3: CSVGQGEQPQHF
DNA: TGCAGCGTCGGACAGGGCGAGCAGCCCCAGCATTTT

D: .
size: .
J: TRBJ1-3
V: TRBV4-1
CDR3: CASSQAPTDSGNTIYF
DNA: TGCGCCAGCAGCCAAGCCCCGACAGACTCTGGAAACACCATATATTTT

D: TRBD1
size: few
J: TRBJ2-7
V: TRBV6-5
CDR3: CASTNPGTEAYEQYF
DNA: TGTGCCAGCACGAACCCCGGGACAGAAGCCTACGAGCAGTACTTC

D: .
size: .
J: TRBJ2-2
V: TRBV19
CDR3: CATIVEAGNTGELFF
DNA: TGTGCCACTATAGTGGAAGCAGGGAACACCGGGGAGCTGTTTTTT

D: .
size: .
J: TRBJ2-1
V: TRBV2
CDR3: CASSPLPLRTSRIDEQFF
DNA: TGTGCCAGCAGCCCCCTCCCGTTACGGACTTCCCGGATCGATGAGCAGTTCTTC

D: TRBD2
size: few
J: TRBJ2-3
V: TRBV11-2
CDR3: CASSPTSGGASDTQYF
DNA: TGTGCCAGCAGCCCCACTAGCGGGGGGGCGTCAGATACGCAGTATTTT